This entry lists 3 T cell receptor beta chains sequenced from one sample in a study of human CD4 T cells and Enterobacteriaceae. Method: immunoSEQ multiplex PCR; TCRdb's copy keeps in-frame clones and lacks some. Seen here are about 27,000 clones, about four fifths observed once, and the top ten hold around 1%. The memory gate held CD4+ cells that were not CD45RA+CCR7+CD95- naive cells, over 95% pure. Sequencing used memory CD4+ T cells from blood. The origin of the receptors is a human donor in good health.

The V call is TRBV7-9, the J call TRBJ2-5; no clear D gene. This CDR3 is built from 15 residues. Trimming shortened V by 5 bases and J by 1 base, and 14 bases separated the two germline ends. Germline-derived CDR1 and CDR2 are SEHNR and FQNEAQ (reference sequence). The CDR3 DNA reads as TGTGCCAGCAGCCAAGATAGGCGGCCCCAAGAGACCCAGTACTTC. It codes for CASSQDRRPQETQYF.

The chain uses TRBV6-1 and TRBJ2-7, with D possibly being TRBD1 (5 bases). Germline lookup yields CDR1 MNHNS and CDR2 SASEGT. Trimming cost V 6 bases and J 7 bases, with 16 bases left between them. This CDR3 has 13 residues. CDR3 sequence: CASRSARKGEQYF. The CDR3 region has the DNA TGTGCCAGCAGGTCTGCCAGGAAGGGGGAGCAGTACTTC.

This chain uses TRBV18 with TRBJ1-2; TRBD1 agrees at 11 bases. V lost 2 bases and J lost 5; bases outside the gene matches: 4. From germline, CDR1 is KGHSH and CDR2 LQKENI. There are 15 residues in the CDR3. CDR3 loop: CASSPNGQGAYGYTF. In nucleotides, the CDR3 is TGTGCCAGCTCACCAAACGGACAGGGGGCGTATGGCTACACCTTC.